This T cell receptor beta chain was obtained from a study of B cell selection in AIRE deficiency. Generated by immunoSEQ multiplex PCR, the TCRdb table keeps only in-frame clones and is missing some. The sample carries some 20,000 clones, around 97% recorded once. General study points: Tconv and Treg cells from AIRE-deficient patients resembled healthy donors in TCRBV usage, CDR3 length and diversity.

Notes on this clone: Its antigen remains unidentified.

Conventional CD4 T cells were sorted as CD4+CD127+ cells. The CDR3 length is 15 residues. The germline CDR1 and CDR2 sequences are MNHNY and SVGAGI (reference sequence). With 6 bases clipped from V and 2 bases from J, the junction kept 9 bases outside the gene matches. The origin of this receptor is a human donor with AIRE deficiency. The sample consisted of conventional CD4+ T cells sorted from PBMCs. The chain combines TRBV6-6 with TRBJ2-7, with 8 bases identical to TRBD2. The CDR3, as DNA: TGTGCCAGCAGCCGCGGACTAGCCGGAACCTACGAGCAGTACTTC. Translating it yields CASSRGLAGTYEQYF.